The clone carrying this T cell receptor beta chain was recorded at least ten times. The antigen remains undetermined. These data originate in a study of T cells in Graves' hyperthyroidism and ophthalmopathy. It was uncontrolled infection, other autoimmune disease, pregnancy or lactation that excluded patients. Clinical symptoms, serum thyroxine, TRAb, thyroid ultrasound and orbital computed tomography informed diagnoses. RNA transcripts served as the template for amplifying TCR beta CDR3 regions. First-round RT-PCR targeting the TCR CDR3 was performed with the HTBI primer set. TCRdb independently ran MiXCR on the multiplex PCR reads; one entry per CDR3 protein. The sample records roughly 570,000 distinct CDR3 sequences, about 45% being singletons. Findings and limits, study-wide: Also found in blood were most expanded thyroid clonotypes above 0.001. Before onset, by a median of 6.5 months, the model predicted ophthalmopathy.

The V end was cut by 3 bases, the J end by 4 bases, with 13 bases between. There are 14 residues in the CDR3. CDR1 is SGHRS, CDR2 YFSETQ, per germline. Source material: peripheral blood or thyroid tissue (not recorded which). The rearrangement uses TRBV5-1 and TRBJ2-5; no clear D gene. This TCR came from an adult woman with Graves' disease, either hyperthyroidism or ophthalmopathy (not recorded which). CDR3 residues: CASSSLTLRETQYF. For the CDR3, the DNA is TGCGCCAGCAGCTCCCTAACGCTACGAGAGACCCAGTACTTC.